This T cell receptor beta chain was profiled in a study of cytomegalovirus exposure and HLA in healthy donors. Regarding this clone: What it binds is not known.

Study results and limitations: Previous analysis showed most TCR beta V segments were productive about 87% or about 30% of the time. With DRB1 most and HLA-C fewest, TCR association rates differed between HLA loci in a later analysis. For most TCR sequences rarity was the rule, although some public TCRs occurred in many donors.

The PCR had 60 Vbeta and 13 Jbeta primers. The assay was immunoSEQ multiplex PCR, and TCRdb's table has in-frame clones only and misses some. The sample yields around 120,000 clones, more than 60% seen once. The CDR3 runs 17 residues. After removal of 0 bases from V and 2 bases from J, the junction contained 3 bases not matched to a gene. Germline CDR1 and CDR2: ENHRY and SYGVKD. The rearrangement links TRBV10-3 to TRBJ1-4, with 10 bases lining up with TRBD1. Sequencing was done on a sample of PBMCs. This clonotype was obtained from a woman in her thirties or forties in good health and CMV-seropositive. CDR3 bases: TGTGCCATCAGTGAGTCGGGACAGGGGAACACTAATGAAAAACTGTTTTTT. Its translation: CAISESGQGNTNEKLFF.